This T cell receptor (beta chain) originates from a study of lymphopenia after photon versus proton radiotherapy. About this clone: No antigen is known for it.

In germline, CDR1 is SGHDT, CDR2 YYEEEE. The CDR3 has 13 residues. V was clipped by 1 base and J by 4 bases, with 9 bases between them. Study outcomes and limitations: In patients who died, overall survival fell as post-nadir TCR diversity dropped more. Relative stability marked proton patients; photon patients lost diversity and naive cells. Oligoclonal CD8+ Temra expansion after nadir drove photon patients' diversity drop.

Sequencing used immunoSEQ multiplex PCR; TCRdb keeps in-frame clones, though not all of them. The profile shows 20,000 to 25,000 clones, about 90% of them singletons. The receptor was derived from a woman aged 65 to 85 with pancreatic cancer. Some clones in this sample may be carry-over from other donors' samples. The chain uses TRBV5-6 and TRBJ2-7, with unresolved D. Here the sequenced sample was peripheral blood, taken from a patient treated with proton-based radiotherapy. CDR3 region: CASSLPGLYEQYF. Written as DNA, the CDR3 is TGTGCCAGCAGCTTGCCGGGTTTGTACGAGCAGTACTTC.